These T cell receptor beta chains were read from a single sample in a study of beta chain features in type 1 diabetes. The data were produced by immunoSEQ multiplex PCR, yet TCRdb's version contains in-frame clones alone and is incomplete. This sample has hundreds of thousands of clones, with approximately 12% found just once. Sequenced: naive CD4+ T cells from blood. These receptors originate from a woman under 30 with type 1 diabetes. Each CDR3 is given with its conserved first and last residue. A D gene is named only where the DNA matches it firmly. Only some rows state a clone size, as once, few, many or a class for expanded clones.

cdr3_aa v_call d_call cdr3_length clone_size
CASSLVTLGQYHREPQHF TRBV7-2 TRBD1 18 -
CASSYSGRAHNEQFF TRBV6-6 TRBD2 15 -
CATSREGLAVYNEQFF TRBV15 TRBD2 16 few
CSAQDTTEAFF TRBV29-1 - 11 -
CASSNDPKVFGQGMDTQYF TRBV7-9 TRBD1 19 -
CASSVGGSGANEQFF TRBV9 TRBD2 15 -
CASRWRTSGTDTQYF TRBV5-4 TRBD2 15 few
CASSSDSVGETQYF TRBV11-3 - 14 -
CASMERGSGSEQYF TRBV7-6 - 14 few
CASSQREVDSPYEQYF TRBV18 - 16 -
CASSHRRTRTFSGANVLTF TRBV7-9 - 19 few
CATVRLGNQPQHF TRBV6-5 - 13 -
CASSRDTVDEQYF TRBV19 - 13 few
CASSEAGAYQPQHF TRBV2 - 14 few
CASRDTYEQYF TRBV19 - 11 -
CASSSGTAENSPLHF TRBV19 TRBD1 15 -
CSVRGTVTYEQYF TRBV29-1 - 13 -
CAWSPGGFYGYTF TRBV30 - 13 -
CASSGESGTQYF TRBV10-2 - 12 -
CATSLQLSGANVLTF TRBV15 - 15 few
CASSSTTGAYNEQFF TRBV9 - 15 few
CASSWGTSGSLDEQYF TRBV5-1 TRBD2 16 few
CASSWGVVDEKLFF TRBV6-6 - 14 -
CASSRGTRILTGELFF TRBV19 TRBD2 16 -
CASREGGQGYGYTF TRBV7-2 TRBD1 14 -
CAISSKGDTEAFF TRBV10-3 - 13 -
CAWRGQGETQYF TRBV30 - 12 -
CASCELAGTYNEQFF TRBV7-9 TRBD2 15 -
CASSLLAGDKQFF TRBV25-1 TRBD2 13 -
CASSVAITPDTQYF TRBV9 - 14 -
CASSSLGTLTGELFF TRBV11-2 - 15 few
CASSLEAEGGELFF TRBV7-9 - 14 -
CASSFNGGSDEQYF TRBV7-9 - 14 few
CASSLRDTNEQFF TRBV7-2 - 13 -
CASSLRLAGAGQYF TRBV28 TRBD2 14 few
CASSFDGDQYF TRBV27 - 11 -
CASRRMDSPLHF TRBV6-5 - 12 few
CSVSQTYEQYF TRBV29-1 - 11 -
CASYTGSKGYEQYF TRBV6-1 - 14 few
CAIRDRGLGYTF TRBV10-3 TRBD1 12 few